Detailed here is one T cell receptor (beta chain). Its antigen is not identified. This sample includes further DNA sequences coding for the same CDR3. This record belongs to a study of shared clonotypes between healthy human individuals. Study results and limitations: Relative to memory subsets, naive subsets generally showed larger estimated richness. Around 5.3% of naive CD4 clonotypes were shared across several donors.

Only in-frame clones appear in the TCRdb table, and some are missing; sequencing was by immunoSEQ multiplex PCR. The sample shows 2,100,000 or so clones, approximately 96% of them seen only once. Free of recent acute infections or vaccinations, the donors were healthy HIV-negative adults. Germline V gives CDR1 SGHNT, CDR2 YYREEE (reference sequence). After removal of 5 bases from V and 2 bases from J, the junction contained 3 bases not matched to a gene. The CDR3 is 13 residues long. The rearrangement uses TRBV5-4 and TRBJ2-5, with 7 bases that match TRBD1. Source material: naive CD4+ T cells sorted from blood. Noted subset: CD45RA+ positively selected. The clonotype originates from a man aged 18 to 30 in good health. CDR3 DNA: TGTGCCAGCAGTAGGGACAGACAAGAGACCCAGTACTTC. This encodes CASSRDRQETQYF.